This T cell receptor beta chain is from a study of T cell clonotyping in hematopoietic cell transplantation. The repertoire was sequenced with immunoSEQ multiplex PCR; TCRdb's copy has only in-frame clones and lacks some. The data show several thousand clones, 86% seen once. CDR1 is MDHEN and CDR2 is SYDVKM in the germline V gene. V lost 6 bases and J lost 8, with 8 bases in between. The CDR3 sequence is 12 residues long. The TCR comes from a human patient who had an allogeneic stem cell transplant, so the T cells may come from the graft donor. The donor label of this sample is uncertain. Some clones in this sample may be carry-over from other donors' samples. The sample consisted of PBMCs, taken 180 days after allogeneic stem cell transplant. This sequence joins TRBV28 and TRBJ1-6; D unresolved. The CDR3 region has the DNA TGTGCCAGCAGCCCAGCTTATTCACCCCTCCACTTT. Translated, it gives CASSPAYSPLHF.